This T cell receptor (beta chain) was recovered during a study of identical twins. Study results and caveats: Twins' excess sharing was less marked for out-of-frame beta sequences.

A universal primer binding site was introduced by template switching. The final cDNA contained unique molecular identifiers. TCRdb redid the calling of the 5' RACE reads with MiXCR, one entry per CDR3 protein. The table records 400,000 or so distinct CDR3 sequences, roughly 10% of them present only once. This clonotype was seen more than once but under ten times. Its specificity is unknown. The CDR3 totals 15 residues. Germline lookup yields CDR1 DFQATT and CDR2 SNEGSKA (reference sequence). V usage is TRBV20-1 and J usage is TRBJ2-2, with 13 bases that match TRBD2. Sequenced material: naive T cells sorted from blood. The source is a woman aged 45 to 65 in good health. CDR3 nucleotides: TGCGCACTGACTAGCGGGAGGTCGGTCACCGGGGAGCTGTTTTTT. Amino acids: CALTSGRSVTGELFF.